This T cell receptor beta chain was captured by sequencing in a study of cytomegalovirus exposure and HLA in healthy donors. TCRdb's table, derived via immunoSEQ multiplex PCR, lists solely in-frame clones and lacks some. The repertoire consists of 60,000 to 85,000 clones, with approximately 95% occurring once and the leading ten covering around 1.5%. The clonotype comes from a man younger than 30 in good health and CMV-seropositive. Sequenced material: PBMCs.

Written as DNA, the CDR3 is TGTGCCAGCAGCAAACTTAGGCATTCCGCATGGGGGGTTCAACGGCCCCAGCATTTT. This codes for CASSKLRHSAWGVQRPQHF. The V and J genes are TRBV21-1 and TRBJ1-5. TRBV21-1 is a known pseudogene. This CDR3 region has 19 residues.